These 29 T cell receptor beta chains share one sample of origin, sequenced in a study of a mutant IDH1 vaccine in newly diagnosed glioma listed by TCRdb under 2021. The library was produced with the immunoSEQ multiplex PCR assay. As stored in TCRdb, this immuneACCESS dataset retains in-frame rearrangements with V and J assigned. A fraction of the clones does not appear; measured against another copy, unresolved V genes explain less than half of the discrepancy, and the remainder lacks a known reason. The sample table lists over 40,000 clones, about four fifths of them with a count of one. Roughly 4.5% of the sample goes to the ten largest clones. No antigen is known for these receptors. The time point label here, explained by the study, means: week 35, safety follow-up. A 20-mer mutant IDH1 peptide at 300 micrograms in Montanide made up each vaccine dose, which was injected subcutaneously together with topical imiquimod.

Specimen: PBMCs, collected from a glioma patient whose treatment included an IDH1 peptide vaccine. These receptors all come from a woman in her 40s with glioma. Some clones in this sample may be carry-over from other donors' samples.

The gene calls are TRBV5-1 and TRBJ2-7; TRBD2 agrees at 10 bases. The CDR3 extends over 14 amino acids. Germline V gene lookup returns CDR1 SGHRS and CDR2 YFSETQ. With 7 bases clipped from V and 6 bases from J, the junction kept 10 bases outside the gene matches. The CDR3 loop is CASGTGTSVLEQYF. For the CDR3, the DNA is TGCGCCAGCGGAACCGGGACTAGCGTTCTCGAGCAGTACTTC.

The chain couples TRBV9 to TRBJ2-1; tentatively, D is TRBD1 or TRBD2 (5 bases each). V lost 5 bases and J lost 8, with 8 bases in between. Per germline, CDR1 SGDLS and CDR2 YYNGEE. This CDR3 region has 11 residues. The CDR3 bases are TGTGCCAGCAGGGGACGCGATGAGCAGTTCTTC. Its translation: CASRGRDEQFF.

In its sample, this clone was seen a few times. Other nucleotide sequences in the sample specify the same CDR3. The genes are TRBV9 and TRBJ2-2, with TRBD1 matching 7 bases. Germline-derived CDR1 and CDR2 are SGDLS and YYNGEE. V was pared by 5 bases and J by 0 bases, with 1 base of the junction left unmatched. This CDR3 spans 14 amino acids. The CDR3 DNA reads as TGTGCCAGCAGTGACAGGGCGAACACCGGGGAGCTGTTTTTT. Its translation is CASSDRANTGELFF.

This rearrangement joins TRBV28 to TRBJ1-5; 7 positions agree with TRBD1. After removal of 4 bases from V and 1 base from J, the junction contained 7 bases not matched to a gene. The CDR3 sequence is 16 residues long. Germline CDR1 is MDHEN and CDR2 is SYDVKM. CDR3 DNA: TGTGCCAGCAGTTCGACAGGGTTCGGGAGCAATCAGCCCCAGCATTTT. This gives the protein CASSSTGFGSNQPQHF.

CDR3 region: CAWSVPIDGYTF. CDR3 nucleotides: TGTGCCTGGAGTGTACCGATTGATGGCTACACCTTC. This rearrangement joins TRBV30 to TRBJ1-2; D gene uncertain. Germline V gene lookup returns CDR1 GTSNPN and CDR2 SVGIG (reference sequence). The CDR3 covers 12 residues. Trimming removed 0 bases at V and 6 bases at J, with 8 bases between. The variable domain in full, with the rest retrieved from reference TRBV30 and TRBJ1-2, is SQTIHQWPATLVQPVGSPLSLECTVEGTSNPNLYWYRQAAGRGLQLLFYSVGIGQISSEVPQNLSASRPQDRQFILSSKKLLLSDSGFYLCAWSVPIDGYTFGSGTRLTVV.

This clone was observed a handful of times. The chain is built from TRBV18 and TRBJ1-1; no definite D call. The V and J ends lost 4 bases and 0 bases respectively, with 6 bases between them. Germline V gene data show CDR1 as KGHSH and CDR2 as LQKENI. CDR3 length: 13 residues. CDR3 bases: TGTGCCAGCTCACGGCAGTTGAACACTGAAGCTTTCTTT. It translates to CASSRQLNTEAFF. The whole variable domain, filled in from reference TRBV18 and TRBJ1-1, reads NAGVMQNPRHLVRRRGQEARLRCSPMKGHSHVYWYRQLPEEGLKFMVYLQKENIIDESGMPKERFSAEFPKEGPSILRIQQVVRGDSAAYFCASSRQLNTEAFFGQGTRLTVV.

This CDR3 is CASSRQGRNEKLFF. The CDR3 DNA reads TGTGCCAGCTCACGACAGGGTCGAAATGAAAAACTGTTTTTT. The chain has TRBV18 and TRBJ1-4; 7 nucleotides agree with TRBD1. The CDR3 contains 14 residues. After removal of 4 bases from V and 5 bases from J, the junction contained 4 bases not matched to a gene. Germline V gives CDR1 KGHSH, CDR2 LQKENI.

This clone came up once. The chain links TRBV7-2 to TRBJ2-7, with 9 bases aligning to TRBD1. This CDR3 comprises 14 residues. Germline CDR1 reads SGHTA; CDR2 reads FQGNSA. V shed 5 bases and J 3 bases; nucleotides not matched to a gene: 5. In nucleotides, the CDR3 is TGTGCCAGCAGCCCGACAGGGGGTAACTACGAGCAGTACTTC. Its translation: CASSPTGGNYEQYF.

This sequence joins TRBV6-5 and TRBJ1-2; a possible D gene is TRBD1 (6 bases). Germline V gene data show CDR1 as MNHEY and CDR2 as SVGAGI. Trimming pared 0 bases from V and 2 bases from J, leaving 10 bases between. The CDR3 loop spans 15 amino acids. The chain's CDR3 is CASSYSYRGNYGYTF. The CDR3 bases are TGTGCCAGCAGTTACTCGTATAGGGGGAACTATGGCTACACCTTC.

The chain carries TRBV19 and TRBJ2-7; TRBD1 is a possible D gene (6 bases). Germline CDR1 and CDR2: LNHDA and SQIVND (reference sequence). V dropped 5 bases and J dropped 6 bases, with 11 bases sitting between them. The CDR3 is 12 amino acids. In nucleotides, the CDR3 is TGTGCCAGTAGTCAACAGGGTGGCGAGCAGTACTTC. It specifies CASSQQGGEQYF.

The chain has TRBV19 and TRBJ1-2; the match to TRBD1 covers 7 bases. Unmatched junction bases numbered 8, after V lost 6 bases and J lost 1 base. Germline lookup yields CDR1 LNHDA and CDR2 SQIVND (reference sequence). The length of the CDR3 is 15 residues. The CDR3 DNA reads TGTGCCAGTAGAATAAGGGACAGTTTTAACTATGGCTACACCTTC. Encoded protein: CASRIRDSFNYGYTF.

This clone came up once. The V gene is TRBV9, the J gene TRBJ2-1, with 11 bases fitting TRBD2. Germline loops: CDR1 SGDLS, CDR2 YYNGEE. The V segment lost 3 bases and the J segment 7 bases; nucleotides outside the gene matches: 6. The CDR3 is made up of 15 amino acids. CDR3 sequence: CASSGSGRVENEQFF. DNA of the CDR3: TGTGCCAGCAGCGGTAGCGGGAGGGTGGAAAATGAGCAGTTCTTC.

This clone was recorded once. V gene TRBV6-5 combines with J gene TRBJ1-1, with D unclear. The CDR3 has 14 residues. Germline CDR1 is MNHEY and CDR2 is SVGAGI. The V end was cut by 6 bases, the J end by 1 base, with 12 bases between. The CDR3 nucleotides are TGTGCCAGCAGCCCCTCCGGGCCGAACACTGAAGCTTTCTTT. This sequence encodes CASSPSGPNTEAFF.

The chain couples TRBV7-2 to TRBJ2-7; D call uncertain. Germline-derived CDR1 and CDR2 are SGHTA and FQGNSA. CDR3 size: 13 residues. The ends were cut back, 3 bases at V and 2 bases at J, with 8 bases in the middle. Here the CDR3 reads CASSFGRAYEQYF. The CDR3 nucleotides are TGTGCCAGCAGCTTCGGCAGAGCCTACGAGCAGTACTTC.

The chain has TRBV28 and TRBJ2-7; tentative D call: TRBD1 (6 bases). This CDR3 contains 12 residues. The V gene's germline CDR1 is MDHEN and CDR2 SYDVKM. V dropped 8 bases and J dropped 5 bases, with 13 bases sitting between them. The CDR3, as DNA: TGTGCCAGCGGGAGCAGGGGAAACGAGCAGTACTTC. This sequence encodes CASGSRGNEQYF.

The chain joins TRBV7-8 to TRBJ2-2, with 7 positions matching TRBD2. This CDR3 has 15 amino acids. Looked up from germline, CDR1 is SGHVS and CDR2 is FQNEAQ. V dropped 3 bases and J dropped 3; count of bases not matched to a gene: 4. This chain's CDR3 is CASSFPRGDTGELFF. The CDR3 DNA sequence: TGTGCCAGCAGCTTCCCACGGGGGGACACCGGGGAGCTGTTTTTT.

The J gene is TRBJ2-7, the V gene TRBV7-6; D is ambiguous. Germline V gene sequence: CDR1 SGHVS, CDR2 FNYEAQ. The CDR3 contains 12 residues. V lost 1 base, J lost 7 bases, and 8 bases lay in between. The CDR3 nucleotides read TGTGCCAGCAGCTTAGGACTGGGAGAGCAGTACTTC. Its translation is CASSLGLGEQYF.

The CDR3 sequence is CASSLVGNEQFF. The DNA for the CDR3 is TGTGCCAGCAGCTTAGTCGGCAATGAGCAGTTCTTC. V gene TRBV11-2 combines with J gene TRBJ2-1; D unresolved. With 1 base removed from V and 6 bases from J, the gap between germline ends came to 4 bases. The CDR3 runs to 12 residues. The V gene's germline CDR1 is SGHAT and CDR2 FQNNGV. Complete variable domain (other parts from reference TRBV11-2 and TRBJ2-1): EAGVAQSPRYKIIEKRQSVAFWCNPISGHATLYWYQQILGQGPKLLIQFQNNGVVDDSQLPKDRFSAERLKGVDSTLKIQPAKLEDSAVYLCASSLVGNEQFFGPGTRLTVL.

The chain employs TRBV6-1 and TRBJ2-3, with a weak D call TRBD2 (7 bases). Germline-derived CDR1 and CDR2 are MNHNS and SASEGT. With 2 bases removed from V and 0 bases from J, the gap between germline ends came to 12 bases. The CDR3 runs to 16 residues. The CDR3 DNA reads as TGTGCCAGCAGTGAACGGGGGGCGGGTAGCACAGATACGCAGTATTTT. It is translated as CASSERGAGSTDTQYF.

CDR3 DNA sequence: TGTGCCAGCCAGGTAATCTTGATCACAGATACGCAGTATTTT. It encodes CASQVILITDTQYF. The V and J genes are TRBV6-5 and TRBJ2-3; no clear D gene. CDR1 is MNHEY, CDR2 SVGAGI, per germline. The germline V and J ends were trimmed by 8 bases and 2 bases, with 14 bases remaining between them. The CDR3 consists of 14 residues.

This chain uses TRBV7-3 with TRBJ1-2; the D is unclear. The CDR3 totals 14 residues. Germline loops: CDR1 SGHTA, CDR2 FQGTGA. V lost 2 bases and J 4 bases, leaving 11 bases between the germline ends. Here the CDR3 DNA reads TGTGCCAGCAGCTTATTTCCCAGTAGCTATGGCTACACCTTC. It translates to CASSLFPSSYGYTF.

The chain employs TRBV7-2 and TRBJ2-3; D uncertain. V was clipped by 2 bases and J by 5 bases, with 8 bases between them. The CDR3 runs 13 residues. CDR1 SGHTA and CDR2 FQGNSA come from the germline V gene. CDR3 loop: CASSLFQRDTQYF. The CDR3 DNA follows: TGTGCCAGCAGCTTATTTCAGCGAGATACGCAGTATTTT.

This chain connects TRBV2 to TRBJ2-7, with a tentative D call TRBD2 (5 bases). In germline, CDR1 is SNHLY, CDR2 FYNNEI. Trimming removed 4 bases at V and 3 bases at J, with 10 bases between. The length of the CDR3 is 13 residues. CDR3 region: CASSVGVFYEQYF. The CDR3 nucleotides read TGTGCCAGCAGTGTGGGAGTTTTCTACGAGCAGTACTTC.

The rearrangement uses TRBV10-3 and TRBJ2-7, with 11 bases aligning to TRBD1. J gave up 4 bases and V 3 bases, and 5 bases lay outside the gene matches. The length of the CDR3 is 15 residues. The V gene's germline CDR1 is ENHRY and CDR2 SYGVKD. DNA for the CDR3: TGTGCCATCAGTGACCCGGGACAGGGGGGATACGAGCAGTACTTC. Translating gives CAISDPGQGGYEQYF.

The CDR3 DNA reads TGTGCCAGCAGCCCCGGCCTAGCGGGTAACGAGCAGTACTTC. It yields the protein CASSPGLAGNEQYF. The V gene is TRBV9, the J gene TRBJ2-7; 8 bases match TRBD2. V lost 4 bases, J lost 5 bases, and 8 bases stayed unmatched. The germline V gene encodes CDR1 SGDLS and CDR2 YYNGEE. This CDR3 spans 14 amino acids.

This clone was counted a few times. The rearrangement uses TRBV27 and TRBJ1-2; D not resolved. This CDR3 is 13 amino acids long. CDR1 is MNHEY, CDR2 SMNVEV, per germline (reference sequence). Trimming stripped 6 bases from V and 3 bases from J, with 11 bases between. This CDR3 is CASRVSADYGYTF. Here the CDR3 DNA reads TGTGCCAGCAGGGTGTCGGCGGACTATGGCTACACCTTC.

This sequence joins TRBV5-1 and TRBJ1-2; 10 bases align to TRBD1. Germline CDR1 is SGHRS and CDR2 is YFSETQ. This CDR3 spans 17 amino acids. Germline trimming cut 1 base from V and 2 bases from J; bases unmatched to any gene: 8. CDR3 coding DNA: TGCGCCAGCAGCTTGTCGCGGACAGGGGGTTCCAACTATGGCTACACCTTC. Its translation: CASSLSRTGGSNYGYTF.

The chain links TRBV9 to TRBJ1-1, with 9 bases lining up with TRBD1. The CDR3 spans 18 residues. The ends lost 4 bases at V and 4 bases at J; junction bases unmatched: 17. Germline CDR1 reads SGDLS; CDR2 reads YYNGEE. The CDR3 nucleotides read TGTGCCAGCAGCCCGAGGGACAGGGTACGCAGTAGGGGCACTGAAGCTTTCTTT. It encodes CASSPRDRVRSRGTEAFF.

This chain links TRBV28 with TRBJ1-5; no firm D call. CDR3 size: 14 residues. Trimming stripped 4 bases from V and 7 bases from J, with 14 bases between. Germline CDR1 MDHEN, CDR2 SYDVKM. For the CDR3, the DNA is TGTGCCAGCAGTTCCCTGGGTACGGGCCAGCCCCAGCATTTT. Translated: CASSSLGTGQPQHF.